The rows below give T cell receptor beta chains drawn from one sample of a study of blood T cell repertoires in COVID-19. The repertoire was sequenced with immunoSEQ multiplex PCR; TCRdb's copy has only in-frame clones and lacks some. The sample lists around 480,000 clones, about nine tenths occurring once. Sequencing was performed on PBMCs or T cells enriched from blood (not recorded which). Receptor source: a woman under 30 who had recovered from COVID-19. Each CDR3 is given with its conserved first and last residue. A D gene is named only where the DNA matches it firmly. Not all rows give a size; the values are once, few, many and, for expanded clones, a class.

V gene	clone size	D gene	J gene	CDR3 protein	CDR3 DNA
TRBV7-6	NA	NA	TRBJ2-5	CASSPQLQGETQYF	TGTGCCAGCAGCCCTCAGCTACAGGGAGAGACCCAGTACTTC
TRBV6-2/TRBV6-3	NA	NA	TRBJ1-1	CASSHFGGERNTEAFF	TGTGCCAGCAGTCACTTCGGGGGTGAACGGAACACTGAAGCTTTCTTT
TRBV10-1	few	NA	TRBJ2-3	CASSERQDRSSTDTQYF	TGCGCCAGCAGTGAGCGACAGGACCGTTCTAGCACAGATACGCAGTATTTT
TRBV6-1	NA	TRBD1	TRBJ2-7	CASSEAWDSSYEQYF	TGTGCCAGCAGTGAAGCCTGGGACAGCTCCTACGAGCAGTACTTC
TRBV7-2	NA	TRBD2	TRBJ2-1	CASSFAGGPNNEQFF	TGTGCCAGCAGCTTCGCGGGGGGGCCCAACAATGAGCAGTTCTTC
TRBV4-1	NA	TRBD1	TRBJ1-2	CASSFHRGLVDGYTF	TGCGCCAGCAGCTTCCACAGGGGGCTGGTTGATGGCTACACCTTC
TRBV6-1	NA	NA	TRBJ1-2	CASSEARGHPGYTF	TGTGCCAGCAGTGAAGCTAGAGGGCATCCGGGCTACACCTTC
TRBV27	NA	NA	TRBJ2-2	CASSFLGEPDTGELFF	TGTGCCAGCAGTTTTCTCGGGGAGCCGGACACCGGGGAGCTGTTTTTT
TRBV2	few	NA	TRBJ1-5	CASSESRDQPQHF	TGTGCCAGCAGTGAATCCAGGGATCAGCCCCAGCATTTT
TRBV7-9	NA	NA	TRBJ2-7	CASSLAGGEQYF	TGTGCCAGCAGCTTAGCCGGGGGTGAGCAGTACTTC
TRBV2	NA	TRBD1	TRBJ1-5	CASREDRVGHQPQHF	TGTGCCAGCAGGGAAGACAGGGTAGGCCATCAGCCCCAGCATTTT
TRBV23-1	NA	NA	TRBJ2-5	CAIRGYGSSVKTQYF	TGCGCCATCAGGGGTTACGGGTCAAGCGTTAAGACCCAGTACTTC
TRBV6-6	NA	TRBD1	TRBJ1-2	CASSFPRDRGLGYTF	TGTGCCAGCAGTTTTCCCCGGGACAGGGGGCTCGGCTACACCTTC